A single sample is the source of the 20 T cell receptor beta chains below, sequenced in a study of OX40 agonist ivuxolimab in advanced cancers. Assay used: immunoSEQ multiplex PCR; TCRdb lists only in-frame clones, some missing. Of tens of thousands of clones listed, roughly 90% were seen once; the top ten hold around 28%. Specimen: CD4+ or CD8+ T cells sorted from blood, collected in a trial of the OX40 agonist ivuxolimab. These receptors were taken from an adult with an advanced solid tumor such as melanoma, head and neck, liver or kidney cancer.

The rearrangement uses TRBV4-2 and TRBJ2-3; the D is unclear. Deletions cut 0 bases from V and 3 bases from J, with 22 bases between. Germline-derived CDR1 and CDR2 are LGHNA and YNFKEQ. The CDR3 is 19 amino acids. CDR3 sequence reads: CASSQDMAGDTILTDTQYF. DNA of the CDR3: TGTGCCAGCAGCCAAGATATGGCTGGTGACACCATACTTACAGATACGCAGTATTTT.

The V gene is TRBV4-1, the J gene TRBJ2-7, with 11 bases that match TRBD1. Trimming removed 3 bases from V and 3 bases from J; junction bases left unmatched: 4. The V gene's germline CDR1 is MGHRA and CDR2 YSYEKL. This CDR3 is built from 15 residues. The CDR3 coding sequence is TGCGCCAGCAGCCACACCGGGACAGGGGGCTACGAGCAGTACTTC. Translating it yields CASSHTGTGGYEQYF.

The chain carries TRBV6-5 and TRBJ2-1, with a tentative D call TRBD1 (6 bases). This CDR3 comprises 13 residues. V was cut by 2 bases and J by 7 bases, with 9 bases left in between. Germline loops: CDR1 MNHEY, CDR2 SVGAGI. In nucleotides, the CDR3 is TGTGCCAGCAGTTACGGGACACCAAATGAGCAGTTCTTC. This codes for CASSYGTPNEQFF.

The chain carries TRBV6-1 and TRBJ2-7, with D hard to call. The CDR3 is made up of 13 amino acids. Germline V gives CDR1 MNHNS, CDR2 SASEGT. Trimming pared 4 bases from V and 4 bases from J, leaving 11 bases between. In DNA, the CDR3 is TGTGCCAGCAGTGTCTTTGGCCTGTACGAGCAGTACTTC. Translating gives CASSVFGLYEQYF.

CDR3 DNA sequence: TGCAGCGTTGGCAAGGGCCGATATCAGCCCCAGCATTTT. Amino acids: CSVGKGRYQPQHF. The chain is built from TRBV29-1 and TRBJ1-5; D gene uncertain. CDR1 is SQVTM, CDR2 ANQGSEA, per germline. V was clipped by 4 bases and J by 5 bases, with 12 bases between them. This CDR3 comprises 13 residues.

J is TRBJ2-7 and V is TRBV9; possibly TRBD2 for D (6 bases). Trimming pared 0 bases from V and 0 bases from J, leaving 10 bases between. The CDR3 sequence is 15 residues long. Germline V gene sequence: CDR1 SGDLS, CDR2 YYNGEE. The CDR3 here is CASSVGDSGSYEQYF. The CDR3 DNA sequence: TGTGCCAGCAGCGTAGGGGACTCAGGCTCCTACGAGCAGTACTTC. Full variable domain (rest looked up from reference TRBV9 and TRBJ2-7): DSGVTQTPKHLITATGQRVTLRCSPRSGDLSVYWYQQSLDQGLQFLIQYYNGEERAKGNILERFSAQQFPDLHSELNLSSLELGDSALYFCASSVGDSGSYEQYFGPGTRLTVT.

The genes are TRBV27 and TRBJ1-6; D remains ambiguous. The CDR3 consists of 13 residues. Per germline, CDR1 MNHEY and CDR2 SMNVEV (reference sequence). The V end was cut by 3 bases, the J end by 11 bases, with 11 bases between. CDR3 protein: CASSFGKVTPLHF. CDR3 DNA: TGTGCCAGCAGTTTTGGGAAGGTTACACCCCTCCACTTT.

With respect to this clone: One junction end does not reproduce the germline sequence, and a read error may be involved. The sample carries other DNA sequences with the same CDR3. The gene calls are TRBV28 and TRBJ2-7, with unresolved D. This CDR3 contains 16 residues. CDR1 is MDHEN and CDR2 is SYDVKM in the germline V gene. CDR3 amino acids: CASSFHPLGGGYEQYF. DNA for the CDR3: TGTGCCAGTAGTTTTCACCCCCTGGGCGGTGGTTACGAGCAGTACTTC. The full variable domain, in which reference TRBV28 and TRBJ2-7 provide the parts outside the CDR3, is DVKVTQSSRYLVKRTGEKVFLECVQDMDHENMFWYRQDPGLGLRLIYFSYDVKMKEKGDIPEGYSVSREKKERFSLILESASTNQTSMYLCASSFHPLGGGYEQYFGPGTRLTVT.

CDR3 amino acids: CASSIYAQGANTDTQYF. The CDR3 DNA reads TGTGCCAGCAGCATTTACGCACAGGGGGCAAACACAGATACGCAGTATTTT. The chain combines TRBV9 with TRBJ2-3; TRBD1 matches at 9 bases. Germline loops: CDR1 SGDLS, CDR2 YYNGEE. This CDR3 is built from 17 residues. The trim removed 4 bases at V and 2 bases at J, leaving 11 bases unmatched.

A note on this clone: Since a much larger clone is just one base distant, this may be a read error. V and J are TRBV7-2 and TRBJ2-7, with D unresolved. The CDR3 totals 11 residues. V lost 3 bases, J lost 2 bases, and 2 bases lay in between. CDR1 and CDR2 from the germline V gene are SGHTA and FQGNSA. The CDR3 bases are TGTGCCAGCAGCTTCACCTACGAGCAGTACTTC. This gives the protein CASSFTYEQYF.

This clone has a single count. The chain has TRBV4-1 and TRBJ2-3, with 9 bases lining up with TRBD2. Trimming at V came to 1 base and at J to 2 bases, leaving 7 bases not matched to a gene. CDR3 length equals 17 residues. Germline V gene data show CDR1 as MGHRA and CDR2 as YSYEKL. CDR3 region: CASSQGLAGVSTDTQYF. CDR3 DNA: TGCGCCAGCAGCCAAGGGTTAGCGGGAGTATCCACAGATACGCAGTATTTT.

V is TRBV6-5 and J is TRBJ2-7; weak D call: TRBD2 (5 bases). V lost 2 bases and J 2 bases, leaving 16 bases between the germline ends. The CDR3 is 16 residues long. CDR1 and CDR2 (germline): MNHEY, SVGAGI. The CDR3 DNA follows: TGTGCCAGCAGTTACCCTCCGAGAGGGAACGCCTACGAGCAGTACTTC. Encoded protein: CASSYPPRGNAYEQYF.

The chain uses TRBV6-5 and TRBJ2-7, with D unclear. With 6 bases removed from V and 4 bases from J, the gap between germline ends came to 16 bases. Germline V gene sequence: CDR1 MNHEY, CDR2 SVGAGI. The CDR3 consists of 14 residues. The DNA of the CDR3 is TGTGCCAGCAGATCCTTAGCTCGAGCTTACGAGCAGTACTTC. Translating it yields CASRSLARAYEQYF.

V is TRBV7-3 and J is TRBJ2-3; 7 bases agree with TRBD2. Per germline, CDR1 SGHTA and CDR2 FQGTGA. V gave up 5 bases and J gave up 3 bases; unmatched junction bases: 8. The CDR3 totals 15 residues. The CDR3 bases are TGTGCCAGCAGCCCCGGGGGAGGGAGAACAGATACGCAGTATTTT. Amino acid sequence: CASSPGGGRTDTQYF.

For this clone: The sample contains more than one DNA sequence encoding this CDR3. The chain couples TRBV11-2 to TRBJ2-7, with D perhaps given as TRBD1 or TRBD2 (6 bases each). The CDR3 is 14 residues long. The germline V gene has CDR1 SGHAT and CDR2 FQNNGV. V was pared by 1 base and J by 3 bases, with 10 bases between. The CDR3 is CASSLGGGFYEQYF. CDR3 nucleotide sequence: TGTGCCAGCAGCTTAGGAGGGGGGTTCTACGAGCAGTACTTC.

This clone was detected only once. This chain uses TRBV4-2 with TRBJ2-1; 10 bases line up with TRBD2. The germline CDR1 and CDR2 sequences are LGHNA and YNFKEQ. CDR3 size: 16 residues. Trimming at V came to 0 bases and at J to 10 bases, leaving 9 bases not matched to a gene. CDR3 region: CASSQDLGTSAWEQFF. As DNA, the CDR3 is TGTGCCAGCAGCCAAGATCTTGGGACTAGCGCTTGGGAGCAGTTCTTC.

The CDR3 region has the DNA TGTGCCAGCAGTGAAAGCTGGTTAGAGGGGGCTGACGAGCAGTACTTC. Translated: CASSESWLEGADEQYF. The chain has TRBV25-1 and TRBJ2-7; 7 bases align to TRBD1. CDR1 and CDR2 from the germline V gene are MGHDK and SYGVNS. The CDR3 consists of 16 residues. J gave up 5 bases and V 2 bases, and 12 bases lay outside the gene matches.

This clone was seen just once. V usage is TRBV7-3 and J usage is TRBJ1-5; 10 nucleotides match TRBD1. Germline loops: CDR1 SGHTA, CDR2 FQGTGA. The CDR3 extends over 16 amino acids. The ends lost 5 bases at V and 4 bases at J; junction bases unmatched: 8. The CDR3 nucleotides are TGTGCCAGCAGCGCCTCCGGGGGACAGGGGAATCAGCCCCAGCATTTT. It translates to CASSASGGQGNQPQHF.

The chain is built from TRBV2 and TRBJ2-2; weak D call: TRBD1 (5 bases). From germline, CDR1 is SNHLY and CDR2 FYNNEI. Trimming took off 6 bases at V and 6 bases at J, with 14 bases between the two ends. This CDR3 is built from 14 residues. The CDR3 region is CASSPGPGSGELFF. The CDR3 nucleotides are TGTGCCAGCAGCCCGGGCCCAGGGTCCGGGGAGCTGTTTTTT.

The chain's CDR3 is CASSIEGDLQETQYF. In nucleotides, the CDR3 is TGTGCCAGTAGTATAGAGGGAGACTTGCAAGAGACCCAGTACTTC. The genes are TRBV19 and TRBJ2-5, with a tentative D call TRBD2 (5 bases). V was pared by 0 bases and J by 2 bases, with 10 bases between. Germline V lookup: CDR1 LNHDA, CDR2 SQIVND (reference sequence). This CDR3 region has 15 residues.